This paragraph covers one T cell receptor beta chain sequence. Selected positively for CCR7 and CD45RO-negative, naive CD8 cells excluded terminally differentiated effector memory CD45RA+ cells. This record comes from a study of shared clonotypes between healthy human individuals. Using immunoSEQ multiplex PCR, the repertoire was profiled, and TCRdb retains in-frame clones only, with some absent. The sample lists hundreds of thousands of clones, 95% to 98% occurring once. This CDR3 has 15 residues. After removal of 4 bases from V and 4 bases from J, the junction contained 9 bases not matched to a gene. Germline values: CDR1 MNHEY, CDR2 SMNVEV (reference sequence).

The sample taken for sequencing was naive CD8+ T cells sorted from blood. The rearrangement joins TRBV27 to TRBJ2-5; 7 bases are a match to TRBD2. The clonotype comes from a man aged 25-45 years in good health. The CDR3 loop is CASSSSGVMGETQYF. CDR3 DNA sequence: TGTGCCAGCAGTTCCAGCGGGGTGATGGGAGAGACCCAGTACTTC.